This T cell receptor (beta chain) was observed in a study of beta chain features in type 1 diabetes. Study context: Sorted cells from all samples, numbering over 85,000,000, were examined. General study points: The study found fewer insertions and more deletions at VDJ junctions in type 1 diabetes patients. Naive, central memory and regulatory TCRB repertoires appeared more similar among patients than healthy donors.

Turning to this clone: Its antigen is currently unknown.

The CDR3 totals 15 residues. Germline CDR1 and CDR2: SGHRS and YFSETQ. Germline trimming cut 2 bases from V and 0 bases from J; bases unmatched to any gene: 1. The authors reverse transcribed all of the isolated RNA, so sequencing captured expressed TCRB transcripts. An average of roughly 4 million reads was obtained for naive, central memory and regulatory T cell samples. TCRdb's table, derived via immunoSEQ multiplex PCR, lists solely in-frame clones and lacks some. The sample lists 130,000 to 150,000 clones, about 9.2% seen once, with around 0.7% in the top ten. J is TRBJ2-1 and V is TRBV5-1; 8 bases are a match to TRBD2. The TCR originated in a man aged 18 to 30 in good health. The sample taken for sequencing was central memory CD4+ T cells from blood. Here the CDR3 reads CASSFGTSSYNEQFF. In DNA form, the CDR3 reads TGCGCCAGCAGCTTTGGGACTAGCTCCTACAATGAGCAGTTCTTC.